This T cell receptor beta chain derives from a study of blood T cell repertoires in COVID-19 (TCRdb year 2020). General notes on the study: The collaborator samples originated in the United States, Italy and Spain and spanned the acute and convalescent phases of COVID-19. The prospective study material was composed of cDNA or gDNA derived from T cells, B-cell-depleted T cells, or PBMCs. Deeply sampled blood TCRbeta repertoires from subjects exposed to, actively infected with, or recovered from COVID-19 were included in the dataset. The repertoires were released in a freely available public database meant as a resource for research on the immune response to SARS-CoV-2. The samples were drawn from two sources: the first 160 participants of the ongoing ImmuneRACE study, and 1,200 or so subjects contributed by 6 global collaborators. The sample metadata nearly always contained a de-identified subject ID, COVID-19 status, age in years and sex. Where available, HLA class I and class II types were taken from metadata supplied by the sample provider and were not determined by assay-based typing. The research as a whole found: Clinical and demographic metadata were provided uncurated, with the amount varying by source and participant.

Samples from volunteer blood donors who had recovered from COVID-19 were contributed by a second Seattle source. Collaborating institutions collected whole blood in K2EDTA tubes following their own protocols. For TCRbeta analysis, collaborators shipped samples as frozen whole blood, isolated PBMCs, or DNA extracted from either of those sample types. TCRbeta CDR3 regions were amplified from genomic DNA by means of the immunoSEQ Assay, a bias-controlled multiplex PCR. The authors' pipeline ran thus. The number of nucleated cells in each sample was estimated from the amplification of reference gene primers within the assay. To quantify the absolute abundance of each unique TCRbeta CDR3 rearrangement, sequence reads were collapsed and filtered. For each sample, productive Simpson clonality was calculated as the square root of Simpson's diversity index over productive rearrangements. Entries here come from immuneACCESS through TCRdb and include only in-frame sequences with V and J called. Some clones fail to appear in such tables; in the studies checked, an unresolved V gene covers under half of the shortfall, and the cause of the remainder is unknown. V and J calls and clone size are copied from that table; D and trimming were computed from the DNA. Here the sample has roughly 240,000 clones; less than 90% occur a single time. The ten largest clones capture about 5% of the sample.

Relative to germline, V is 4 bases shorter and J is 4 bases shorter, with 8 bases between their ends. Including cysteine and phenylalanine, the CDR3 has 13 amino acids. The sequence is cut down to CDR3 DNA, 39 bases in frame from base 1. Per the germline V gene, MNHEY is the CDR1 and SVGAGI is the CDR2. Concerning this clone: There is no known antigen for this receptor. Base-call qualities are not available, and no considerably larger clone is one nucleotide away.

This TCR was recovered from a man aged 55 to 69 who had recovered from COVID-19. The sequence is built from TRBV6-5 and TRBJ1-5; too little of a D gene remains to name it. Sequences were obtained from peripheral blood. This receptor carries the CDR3 CASSLVRNQPQHF. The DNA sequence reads TGTGCCAGCAGTTTAGTACGGAATCAGCCCCAGCATTTT.